The 9 T cell receptor beta chains listed next were all sequenced from one sample in a study of blood T cell repertoires in COVID-19. Sequenced by immunoSEQ multiplex PCR; TCRdb stores in-frame clones only, minus some. Here the sample spans 150,000 to 200,000 clones, about 87% being singletons. Sequencing was done on a sample of peripheral blood. These receptors originate from a man aged 35-49 years with active or convalescent COVID-19.

Here the CDR3 reads CASSPRGLRNSPLHF. The CDR3 region has the DNA TGTGCCAGCAGTCCTAGGGGGCTACGGAATTCACCCCTCCACTTT. V usage is TRBV28 and J usage is TRBJ1-6; 7 bases align to TRBD1. The junction had 8 bases not matched to a gene; V was cut back by 5 bases and J by 7 bases. The germline gives CDR1 MDHEN, CDR2 SYDVKM. CDR3 length: 15 amino acids.

The chain links TRBV7-2 to TRBJ2-1, with D perhaps matching TRBD2 (5 bases). The CDR3 consists of 12 residues. Looked up from germline, CDR1 is SGHTA and CDR2 is FQGNSA. The ends were cut back, 5 bases at V and 9 bases at J, with 11 bases in the middle. The CDR3 region is CASSLLASEQFF. Written as DNA, the CDR3 is TGTGCCAGCAGCCTATTAGCGAGTGAGCAGTTCTTC.

CDR3 in DNA: TGTGCCAGCAGCTTCCGTGAGGGGAACACTGAAGCTTTCTTT. It translates to CASSFREGNTEAFF. This chain links TRBV2 with TRBJ1-1; D uncertain. The CDR3 runs to 14 residues. The ends were cut back, 6 bases at V and 1 base at J, with 12 bases in the middle. The germline V gene encodes CDR1 SNHLY and CDR2 FYNNEI. Using reference TRBV2 and TRBJ1-1 for the parts outside the CDR3, the full variable domain is EPEVTQTPSHQVTQMGQEVILRCVPISNHLYFYWYRQILGQKVEFLVSFYNNEISEKSEIFDDQFSVERPDGSNFTLKIRSTKLEDSAMYFCASSFREGNTEAFFGQGTRLTVV.

This sequence joins TRBV24-1 and TRBJ1-2; 8 bases fit TRBD1. CDR1 is KGHDR and CDR2 is SFDVKD in the germline V gene. After removal of 5 bases from V and 8 bases from J, the junction contained 9 bases not matched to a gene. The CDR3 is 14 residues long. Here the CDR3 reads CATSGTGGEEGYTF. CDR3 in DNA: TGTGCCACCAGTGGAACAGGGGGAGAAGAAGGCTACACCTTC.

This chain links TRBV7-2 with TRBJ1-1, with a possible D match to TRBD1 (6 bases). Germline CDR1 reads SGHTA; CDR2 reads FQGNSA. CDR3 length equals 15 residues. The V end was cut by 5 bases, the J end by 5 bases, with 18 bases between. The CDR3 DNA follows: TGTGCCAGCAGCCCAACACAGGGTTTGGGAACTGAAGCTTTCTTT. The encoded protein is CASSPTQGLGTEAFF.

V gene TRBV6-5 combines with J gene TRBJ2-7; D not resolved. Germline CDR1 is MNHEY and CDR2 is SVGAGI. The CDR3 sequence is 13 residues long. The V gene lost 2 bases and the J gene lost 3 bases, with 8 bases spanning the gap. CDR3 region: CASSYGPSYEQYF. The CDR3 DNA follows: TGTGCCAGCAGTTACGGGCCCAGCTACGAGCAGTACTTC.

This chain links TRBV7-8 with TRBJ2-1, with 11 bases identical to TRBD2. The germline gives CDR1 SGHVS, CDR2 FQNEAQ. V was pared by 4 bases and J by 3 bases, with 8 bases of the junction left unmatched. This CDR3 spans 17 amino acids. The CDR3 is CASSWGLAVGVYNEQFF. The CDR3, as DNA: TGTGCCAGCAGCTGGGGACTAGCGGTGGGCGTCTACAATGAGCAGTTCTTC. The whole variable domain, remainder taken from reference TRBV7-8 and TRBJ2-1, is GAGVSQSPRYKVAKRGQDVALRCDPISGHVSLFWYQQALGQGPEFLTYFQNEAQLDKSGLPSDRFFAERPEGSVSTLKIQRTQQEDSAVYLCASSWGLAVGVYNEQFFGPGTRLTVL.

This chain joins TRBV28 and TRBJ2-2, with 10 bases lining up with TRBD2. Germline-derived CDR1 and CDR2 are MDHEN and SYDVKM. Losses at the gene ends were 5 bases for V and 5 bases for J; bases not matched to a gene: 2. CDR3 length equals 14 residues. The CDR3 reads CASSPAGGTGELFF. CDR3 nucleotides: TGTGCCAGCAGTCCAGCGGGGGGGACCGGGGAGCTGTTTTTT.

The chain links TRBV5-4 to TRBJ1-1; the match to TRBD1 covers 11 bases. The CDR3 is 18 residues long. Unmatched junction bases numbered 14, after V lost 5 bases and J lost 2 bases. Germline CDR1 is SGHNT and CDR2 is YYREEE (reference sequence). The DNA of the CDR3 is TGTGCCAGCAGGCGCCGGGGACAGGGGGGACCGGGCAACACTGAAGCTTTCTTT. As protein: CASRRRGQGGPGNTEAFF.